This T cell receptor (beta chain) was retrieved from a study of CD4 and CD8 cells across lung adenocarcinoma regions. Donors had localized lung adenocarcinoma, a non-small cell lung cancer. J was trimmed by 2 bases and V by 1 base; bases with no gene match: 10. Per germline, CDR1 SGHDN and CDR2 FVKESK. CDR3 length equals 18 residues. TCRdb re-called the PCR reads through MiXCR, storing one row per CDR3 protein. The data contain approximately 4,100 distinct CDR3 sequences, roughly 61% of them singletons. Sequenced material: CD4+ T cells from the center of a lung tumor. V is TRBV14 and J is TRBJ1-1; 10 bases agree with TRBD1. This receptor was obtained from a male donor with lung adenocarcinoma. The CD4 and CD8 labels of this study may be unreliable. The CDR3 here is CASSQALGTGVYNTEAFF. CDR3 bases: TGTGCCAGCAGCCAAGCGCTCGGGACAGGGGTGTATAACACTGAAGCTTTCTTT.